The 28 T cell receptor beta chains below all came from one sample that was sequenced in a study of T cell responses to AZD1222 COVID-19 vaccine. The protocol was immunoSEQ multiplex PCR, while the TCRdb copy is restricted to in-frame clones and leaves out a portion. Counted here are fewer than 150,000 clones, 85% to 95% occurring once; the ten biggest clones make up 9.3%. The starting material was peripheral blood, obtained 28 days after the second AZD1222 dose. These receptors came from an adult who received the AZD1222 COVID-19 vaccine.

The V call is TRBV7-2, the J call TRBJ2-7; maybe TRBD2 (6 bases). Germline values: CDR1 SGHTA, CDR2 FQGNSA. The V gene lost 1 base and the J gene lost 0 bases, with 13 bases spanning the gap. The length of the CDR3 is 16 residues. The CDR3 sequence is CASSLEGLAASYEQYF. CDR3 sequence (DNA): TGTGCCAGCAGCTTAGAGGGGTTAGCGGCCTCCTACGAGCAGTACTTC.

This rearrangement joins TRBV9 to TRBJ1-5; D possibly corresponds to TRBD1 (5 bases). Trimming took off 2 bases at V and 5 bases at J, with 14 bases between the two ends. Germline CDR1 SGDLS, CDR2 YYNGEE. The CDR3 has 15 amino acids. For the CDR3, the DNA is TGTGCCAGCAGCGTTTCCGTTGGGGGGGATCAGCCCCAGCATTTT. Protein sequence: CASSVSVGGDQPQHF.

This clone occurred once. Other DNA sequences in the sample encode the same CDR3. This chain joins TRBV7-8 and TRBJ2-2; the D gene is possibly TRBD1 (6 bases). The CDR3 runs 15 residues. Trimming cost V 4 bases and J 5 bases, with 14 bases left between them. Germline loops: CDR1 SGHVS, CDR2 FQNEAQ. The CDR3, as DNA: TGTGCCAGCAGCTCTACAGGGTCGGGGACCGGGGAGCTGTTTTTT. Its protein product is CASSSTGSGTGELFF.

This clone has a handful of counts. The chain combines TRBV7-3 with TRBJ2-1, with 9 nucleotides matching TRBD2. The V segment lost 1 base and the J segment 10 bases; nucleotides outside the gene matches: 5. CDR1 is SGHTA, CDR2 FQGTGA, per germline. The length of the CDR3 is 14 residues. The CDR3 region has the DNA TGTGCCAGCAGCTTAAAAGCGGGGGGAGTAGAGCAGTTCTTC. It translates to CASSLKAGGVEQFF.

The J gene is TRBJ1-1, the V gene TRBV19, with no clear D. V was clipped by 10 bases and J by 7 bases, with 16 bases between them. The CDR3 is 12 residues long. Looked up from germline, CDR1 is LNHDA and CDR2 is SQIVND (reference sequence). The CDR3 spells CATSPPGLEAFF. The CDR3 nucleotides are TGTGCCACCTCGCCCCCAGGCCTTGAAGCTTTCTTT. The full variable domain, completed using reference TRBV19 and TRBJ1-1, is DGGITQSPKYLFRKEGQNVTLSCEQNLNHDAMYWYRQDPGQGLRLIYYSQIVNDFQKGDIAEGYSVSREKKESFPLTVTSAQKNPTAFYLCATSPPGLEAFFGQGTRLTVV.

CDR3 in amino acids: CASSQWGAQNEKLFF. The CDR3 DNA follows: TGTGCCAGCAGCCAATGGGGGGCGCAGAATGAAAAACTGTTTTTT. This rearrangement joins TRBV11-2 to TRBJ1-4; D might be TRBD1 (6 bases). Per germline, CDR1 SGHAT and CDR2 FQNNGV. V lost 5 bases to trimming and J lost 5 bases, with 15 bases between them. This CDR3 has 15 amino acids. The variable domain in full, with the rest retrieved from reference TRBV11-2 and TRBJ1-4, is EAGVAQSPRYKIIEKRQSVAFWCNPISGHATLYWYQQILGQGPKLLIQFQNNGVVDDSQLPKDRFSAERLKGVDSTLKIQPAKLEDSAVYLCASSQWGAQNEKLFFGSGTQLSVL.

This clone was seen a single time. The chain has TRBV19 and TRBJ1-4, with a weak D call TRBD1 (5 bases). The V gene lost 0 bases and the J gene lost 10 bases, with 15 bases spanning the gap. Germline lookup yields CDR1 LNHDA and CDR2 SQIVND (reference sequence). The CDR3 has 15 amino acids. CDR3 in amino acids: CASSIDLATGAKLFF. The CDR3 DNA reads as TGTGCCAGTAGTATAGATCTTGCAACTGGGGCAAAACTGTTTTTT.

DNA of the CDR3: TGTGCCAGCAGCTTAGCGTCGGCGGGAGCCCTCTCCTACGAGCAGTACTTC. Residues: CASSLASAGALSYEQYF. V is TRBV7-2 and J is TRBJ2-7; 7 bases agree with TRBD2. In germline, CDR1 is SGHTA, CDR2 FQGNSA. With V trimmed by 0 bases and J by 0 bases, 8 bases remained unmatched. The CDR3 consists of 17 residues. Variable domain in full (rest from reference TRBV7-2 and TRBJ2-7): GAGVSQSPSNKVTEKGKDVELRCDPISGHTALYWYRQSLGQGLEFLIYFQGNSAPDKSGLPSDRFSAERTGGSVSTLTIQRTQQEDSAVYLCASSLASAGALSYEQYFGPGTRLTVT.

The chain carries TRBV7-9 and TRBJ2-1; a possible D gene is TRBD2 (6 bases). The germline V gene encodes CDR1 SEHNR and CDR2 FQNEAQ (reference sequence). The CDR3 runs 13 residues. V was shortened by 5 bases and J by 3 bases, with 8 bases between the two germline ends. CDR3 residues: CASSGGLYNEQFF. The CDR3 DNA is TGTGCCAGCAGCGGGGGACTCTACAATGAGCAGTTCTTC. The full variable domain, its missing parts supplied by reference TRBV7-9 and TRBJ2-1, is DTGVSQNPRHKITKRGQNVTFRCDPISEHNRLYWYRQTLGQGPEFLTYFQNEAQLEKSRLLSDRFSAERPKGSFSTLEIQRTEQGDSAMYLCASSGGLYNEQFFGPGTRLTVL.

The rearrangement joins TRBV20-1 to TRBJ1-2, with D hard to call. Trimming took 4 bases from V and 8 from J, leaving 11 bases between them. CDR1 DFQATT and CDR2 SNEGSKA come from the germline V gene (reference sequence). There are 11 residues in the CDR3. This CDR3 is CSANERKGYTF. As DNA, the CDR3 is TGCAGTGCTAACGAGAGGAAAGGCTACACCTTC.

The chain couples TRBV10-3 to TRBJ1-5; 9 nucleotides agree with TRBD1. Germline V lookup: CDR1 ENHRY, CDR2 SYGVKD. The junction had 8 bases not matched to a gene; V was cut back by 4 bases and J by 4 bases. The CDR3 totals 16 residues. The CDR3 loop reads CAISVGGQGFNQPQHF. The CDR3, as DNA: TGTGCCATCAGTGTCGGCGGACAGGGGTTTAATCAGCCCCAGCATTTT.

The J gene is TRBJ2-5, the V gene TRBV9, with TRBD1 matching over 9 bases. The CDR3 is made up of 14 amino acids. Germline CDR1 reads SGDLS; CDR2 reads YYNGEE. V trimming: 4 bases; J trimming: 4 bases; junction bases outside the gene matches: 5. CDR3 protein: CASSPGQGPETQYF. CDR3 in DNA: TGTGCCAGCAGCCCAGGACAGGGGCCAGAGACCCAGTACTTC.

This clone has just one count. The V gene is TRBV5-6, the J gene TRBJ2-3; D unresolved. CDR1 and CDR2 (germline): SGHDT, YYEEEE. The CDR3 sequence is 14 residues long. V was clipped by 1 base and J by 0 bases, with 6 bases between them. CDR3 sequence reads: CASSLRESTDTQYF. The CDR3 DNA is TGTGCCAGCAGCTTGCGCGAGAGCACAGATACGCAGTATTTT.

The chain has TRBV27 and TRBJ2-5; D is possibly TRBD2 (6 bases). The CDR3 totals 14 residues. Trimming left V 6 bases short and J 5 bases short, with 16 bases between. Germline CDR1 MNHEY, CDR2 SMNVEV (reference sequence). The CDR3 coding sequence is TGTGCCAGCAGCTACAGTAGGAGCGGGGAGACCCAGTACTTC. This sequence encodes CASSYSRSGETQYF.

The J gene is TRBJ1-5, the V gene TRBV18, with D tentatively TRBD1 (5 bases). This CDR3 region has 14 residues. Trimming left V 4 bases short and J 3 bases short, with 10 bases between. From germline, CDR1 is KGHSH and CDR2 LQKENI. The CDR3 coding sequence is TGTGCCAGCTCACTTGACAGCTACAATCAGCCCCAGCATTTT. Encoded protein: CASSLDSYNQPQHF.

The genes are TRBV10-2 and TRBJ2-1; 11 bases line up with TRBD2. The CDR3 contains 13 residues. The germline V gene has CDR1 WSHSY and CDR2 SAAADI. The chain's CDR3 is CATGTSGGNEQFF. CDR3 bases: TGCGCTACCGGGACTAGCGGAGGTAATGAGCAGTTCTTC.

With regard to this clone: The junction does not match germline at one end; this may be a read error. CDR3 bases: TGCGCAAAGACAGGGGCCACGAACACCGGGGAGCTGTTTTTT. Protein product: CAKTGATNTGELFF. The chain is built from TRBV30 and TRBJ2-2; 8 positions agree with TRBD1. The germline gives CDR1 GTSNPN, CDR2 SVGIG (reference sequence). The CDR3 spans 14 residues.

V is TRBV6-2 or TRBV6-3 and J is TRBJ1-1; D ambiguous. The CDR3 sequence is 14 residues long. Trimming took 6 bases from V and 1 from J, leaving 12 bases between them. Germline V lookup: CDR1 MNHEY, CDR2 SVGEGT. CDR3 DNA sequence: TGTGCCAGCAGCTCCACAGCCAAGAACACTGAAGCTTTCTTT. This encodes CASSSTAKNTEAFF.

The J gene is TRBJ2-1, the V gene TRBV5-6; D is perhaps TRBD1 (6 bases). The germline V and J ends were trimmed by 4 bases and 10 bases, with 15 bases remaining between them. CDR1 SGHDT and CDR2 YYEEEE come from the germline V gene. The CDR3 runs to 13 residues. Here the CDR3 reads CASSHRRGGEQFF. The CDR3 DNA reads TGTGCCAGCAGCCACCGTAGAGGGGGAGAGCAGTTCTTC.

The chain joins TRBV2 to TRBJ1-2; D not resolved. The CDR3 spans 13 residues. Between the trimmed V and J ends, which lost 2 bases and 8 bases, there was a span of 12 bases. Germline-derived CDR1 and CDR2 are SNHLY and FYNNEI. CDR3 protein: CASSEMATAGYTF. The CDR3 bases are TGTGCCAGCAGTGAAATGGCTACTGCCGGCTACACCTTC.

This rearrangement joins TRBV12-3 or TRBV12-4 to TRBJ2-3; D remains unclear. This CDR3 is built from 13 residues. V was clipped by 5 bases and J by 2 bases, with 8 bases between them. The CDR3 coding sequence is TGTGCCAGCAGTCCCTGGGTCACAGATACGCAGTATTTT. Protein sequence: CASSPWVTDTQYF.

This chain connects TRBV27 to TRBJ1-5, with a tentative D call TRBD1 (6 bases). CDR3 length: 14 residues. The V end lost 5 bases, the J end lost 9 bases, and 17 bases lay between the germline ends. Germline V gene sequence: CDR1 MNHEY, CDR2 SMNVEV (reference sequence). DNA for the CDR3: TGTGCCAGCAGTCTCCGACAGGACCGGCGGCCCCAGCATTTT. Its protein product is CASSLRQDRRPQHF.

The chain has TRBV10-2 and TRBJ1-6; 10 bases align to TRBD1. CDR1 and CDR2 (germline): WSHSY, SAAADI. This CDR3 contains 13 residues. V gave up 8 bases and J gave up 9 bases; unmatched junction bases: 4. This chain's CDR3 is CASCWDRGSPLHF. The CDR3 region has the DNA TGCGCCAGCTGCTGGGACAGGGGTTCACCCCTCCACTTT.

The chain uses TRBV5-4 and TRBJ2-1; D remains unclear. The V gene's germline CDR1 is SGHNT and CDR2 YYREEE (reference sequence). V lost 0 bases and J lost 7, with 8 bases in between. This CDR3 is 13 amino acids long. CDR3 region: CASSLEGNNEQFF. The CDR3 nucleotides are TGTGCCAGCAGCTTGGAAGGGAATAATGAGCAGTTCTTC. Variable domain in full (rest from reference TRBV5-4 and TRBJ2-1): ETGVTQSPTHLIKTRGQQVTLRCSSQSGHNTVSWYQQALGQGPQFIFQYYREEENGRGNFPPRFSGLQFPNYSSELNVNALELDDSALYLCASSLEGNNEQFFGPGTRLTVL.

This clone was picked up one time. The J gene is TRBJ1-4, the V gene TRBV19, with D unclear. The germline CDR1 and CDR2 sequences are LNHDA and SQIVND (reference sequence). The CDR3 length is 15 residues. Trimming pared 3 bases from V and 9 bases from J, leaving 17 bases between. DNA of the CDR3: TGTGCCAGTAGTATGAATGGCGGGGTCATAAAAAAACTGTTTTTT. Translating it yields CASSMNGGVIKKLFF.

The J gene is TRBJ1-1, the V gene TRBV9; 7 bases fit TRBD1. J gave up 1 base and V 4 bases, and 4 bases lay outside the gene matches. CDR3 length: 14 amino acids. Germline V gene sequence: CDR1 SGDLS, CDR2 YYNGEE. The CDR3 nucleotides are TGTGCCAGCAGCCCATGGACAGGGAACACTGAAGCTTTCTTT. This codes for CASSPWTGNTEAFF.

DNA for the CDR3: TGCGCCAGCAGCTTGCAGCTGGGACAGATCCAAGAGACCCAGTACTTC. Protein: CASSLQLGQIQETQYF. This chain links TRBV5-1 with TRBJ2-5; 7 bases are a match to TRBD1. Germline CDR1 reads SGHRS; CDR2 reads YFSETQ. Germline trimming cut 1 base from V and 1 base from J; bases unmatched to any gene: 7. The CDR3 is 16 residues long.

V and J are TRBV7-2 and TRBJ2-1; 10 nucleotides line up with TRBD2. V lost 4 bases, J lost 7 bases, and 7 bases stayed unmatched. Germline loops: CDR1 SGHTA, CDR2 FQGNSA. The CDR3 totals 15 residues. The chain's CDR3 is CASSSPGLARNEQFF. CDR3 DNA: TGTGCCAGCAGCTCACCGGGACTAGCGCGAAATGAGCAGTTCTTC. Variable domain in full (rest from reference TRBV7-2 and TRBJ2-1): GAGVSQSPSNKVTEKGKDVELRCDPISGHTALYWYRQSLGQGLEFLIYFQGNSAPDKSGLPSDRFSAERTGGSVSTLTIQRTQQEDSAVYLCASSSPGLARNEQFFGPGTRLTVL.